This record concerns one T cell receptor beta chain sequence. Its antigen is not identified. The sample originates from a study of siplizumab effects on memory and regulatory T cells. Between the trimmed V and J ends, which lost 4 bases and 0 bases, there was a span of 12 bases. CDR1 and CDR2 from the germline V gene are SGHAT and FQDESV (reference sequence). CDR3 length: 15 amino acids. Assay: immunoSEQ multiplex PCR; the TCRdb copy retains only in-frame clones and omits some. The repertoire holds over 60,000 clones, with about 89% as singletons. Study results and caveats: The authors could not assign a naive or memory phenotype to roughly 75-95% of proliferating CD4+ or CD8+ clones. Proliferating siplizumab-cultured Tregs lacked confirmed suppressive function. Siplizumab brought about a significant reduction in alloreactive sequences traceable to unstimulated CD4+ memory cells. No more than a minor fraction of alloreactive clones could be traced back to unstimulated subsets.

The chain has TRBV11-1 and TRBJ2-5; D remains unclear. The sequence was obtained from a human donor in good health. Sequencing was carried out using CD8+ T cells sorted from blood. The CDR3 loop reads CASSSRKEYQETQYF. CDR3 DNA sequence: TGTGCCAGCAGCTCGCGGAAGGAGTACCAAGAGACCCAGTACTTC.